This T cell receptor beta chain was identified in a study of blood T cell repertoires in COVID-19. Study summary: Samples representing acute and convalescent COVID-19 were sourced from the United States, Italy and Spain. T cells, B-cell-depleted T cells, or PBMCs supplied cDNA or gDNA.

CDR1 SGHDT and CDR2 YYEEEE come from the germline V gene. J gave up 2 bases and V 4 bases, and 11 bases lay outside the gene matches. The CDR3 runs to 16 residues. In the original processing: It was from reference gene primer amplification that nucleated cell counts were estimated. Generated by immunoSEQ multiplex PCR, the TCRdb table keeps only in-frame clones and is missing some. V and J calls and clone size come straight from that table; D and trimming were deduced from the DNA. The data show 95,000 to 100,000 clones, roughly 85% seen once. The rearrangement joins TRBV5-6 to TRBJ2-7; TRBD1 aligns across 8 bases. Sequenced sample: peripheral blood. The TCR comes from a woman in her 70s with active or convalescent COVID-19. CDR3 amino acids: CASSGPDRGLTYEQYF. The CDR3 DNA is TGTGCCAGCAGCGGACCAGACAGGGGACTTACCTACGAGCAGTACTTC.